Shown below are 22 T cell receptor beta chains from a single sample sequenced in a study of blood T cell repertoires in COVID-19. This table comes from immunoSEQ multiplex PCR, and its TCRdb copy is limited to in-frame clones, with some not included. Among 26,000 or so clones listed, around 89% were seen once. Sequenced input: peripheral blood. These receptors were collected from a human donor in a cohort sampled during active COVID-19.

This clone has only one observation. The chain has TRBV12-2 and TRBJ1-2. TRBV12-2 is a known pseudogene. CDR3 length equals 9 residues. CDR3 protein: CASPEGYTF. The CDR3 DNA is TGTGCAAGTCCGGAGGGCTACACCTTC.

The chain has TRBV2 and TRBJ2-7, with D possibly matching TRBD1 (7 bases). The CDR3 covers 14 residues. Trimming shortened V by 7 bases and J by 3 bases, and 16 bases separated the two germline ends. Germline CDR1 SNHLY, CDR2 FYNNEI. The CDR3 nucleotides read TGTGCCAGCACCGAGGAGGGGGCACGCTACGAGCAGTACTTC. Amino acid sequence: CASTEEGARYEQYF.

This sequence joins TRBV15 and TRBJ2-5, with 9 bases lining up with TRBD2. In germline, CDR1 is LNHNV, CDR2 YYDKDF (reference sequence). V lost 0 bases and J lost 7; bases outside the gene matches: 6. This CDR3 contains 15 residues. CDR3 in amino acids: CATSRDGLAWGTQYF. The CDR3 bases are TGTGCCACCAGCAGAGATGGACTAGCGTGGGGGACCCAGTACTTC.

The chain has TRBV18 and TRBJ1-1, with no clear D. CDR1 is KGHSH, CDR2 LQKENI, per germline. V was clipped by 2 bases and J by 3 bases, with 7 bases between them. This CDR3 spans 13 amino acids. The CDR3 here is CASSPGRDTEAFF. The CDR3 region has the DNA TGTGCCAGCTCACCAGGGAGGGACACTGAAGCTTTCTTT.

J is TRBJ1-1 and V is TRBV7-9; no definite D call. This CDR3 comprises 13 residues. V lost 4 bases and J lost 1, with 7 bases in between. The germline CDR1 and CDR2 sequences are SEHNR and FQNEAQ (reference sequence). The CDR3 loop is CASSSQSNTEAFF. The DNA for the CDR3 is TGTGCCAGCAGCTCACAGTCGAACACTGAAGCTTTCTTT.

V usage is TRBV11-3 and J usage is TRBJ2-3, with a possible D match to TRBD2 (6 bases). The CDR3 has 16 amino acids. Trimming removed 5 bases at V and 1 base at J, with 16 bases between. CDR1 and CDR2 (germline): SGHNT, YENEEA. The CDR3 sequence: CASSPSWGDGTDTQYF. For the CDR3, the DNA is TGTGCCAGCAGCCCATCTTGGGGGGATGGCACAGATACGCAGTATTTT.

The chain uses TRBV3-1 (or the pseudogene TRBV3-2) and TRBJ1-2; 7 bases agree with TRBD1. The CDR3 loop spans 14 amino acids. Germline values: CDR1 LGHDT, CDR2 YNNKEL (reference sequence). V lost 0 bases, J lost 7 bases, and 5 bases stayed unmatched. The CDR3 loop is CASSQETGFTGYTF. DNA of the CDR3: TGTGCCAGCAGCCAAGAGACAGGGTTTACTGGCTACACCTTC.

The rearrangement joins TRBV4-3 to TRBJ1-2, with no clear D. The V and J ends lost 0 bases and 1 base respectively, with 12 bases between them. The CDR3 extends over 16 amino acids. The V gene's germline CDR1 is LGHNA and CDR2 YSLEER. CDR3 bases: TGCGCCAGCAGCCAAGAATCGAGGATCCATAACTATGGCTACACCTTC. Protein sequence: CASSQESRIHNYGYTF.

The J gene is TRBJ1-2, the V gene TRBV10-2, with TRBD1 as a possible D gene (5 bases). The CDR3 consists of 14 residues. V was pared by 3 bases and J by 4 bases, with 12 bases between. The V gene's germline CDR1 is WSHSY and CDR2 SAAADI. CDR3 residues: CASSDQGSGYGYTF. DNA for the CDR3: TGCGCCAGCAGTGATCAGGGATCCGGCTATGGCTACACCTTC.

This clone was picked up a small number of times. At one of its ends the junction is not consistent with the germline gene, which may arise from a read error. V usage is TRBV7-7 and J usage is TRBJ2-2; 10 bases map to TRBD1. CDR3 size: 16 residues. The germline V gene encodes CDR1 SSHAT and CDR2 FNYEAQ (reference sequence). The CDR3 region is CASSATGGPNTGELFF. The CDR3 region has the DNA TGTGCTAGCAGCGCGACAGGGGGCCCGAACACCGGGGAGCTGTTTTTT.

This sequence joins TRBV10-3 and TRBJ2-7; TRBD1 matches 8 bases. Germline loops: CDR1 ENHRY, CDR2 SYGVKD. The CDR3 totals 12 residues. V was clipped by 9 bases and J by 5 bases; unmatched bases: 6. CDR3 residues: CAIRTGSDEQYF. Written as DNA, the CDR3 is TGTGCCATTCGGACAGGGTCGGACGAGCAGTACTTC.

J is TRBJ1-1 and V is TRBV19, with D perhaps matching TRBD1 (5 bases). Trimming stripped 6 bases from V and 0 bases from J, with 8 bases between. Per the germline V gene, CDR1 is LNHDA and CDR2 is SQIVND (reference sequence). This CDR3 has 13 amino acids. The CDR3 sequence: CASRPDMNTEAFF. In nucleotides, the CDR3 is TGTGCCAGTAGGCCGGACATGAACACTGAAGCTTTCTTT.

The J gene is TRBJ2-3, the V gene TRBV5-1; 8 positions agree with TRBD1. The CDR3 covers 16 residues. After removal of 3 bases from V and 2 bases from J, the junction contained 8 bases not matched to a gene. Germline loops: CDR1 SGHRS, CDR2 YFSETQ. Here the CDR3 reads CASSSLTGGVTDTQYF. Written as DNA, the CDR3 is TGCGCCAGCAGCTCTCTAACAGGGGGTGTCACAGATACGCAGTATTTT.

The chain combines TRBV3-1 (or the pseudogene TRBV3-2) with TRBJ1-1, with TRBD1 identical over 7 bases. V shed 5 bases, J shed 5 bases, and the junction held 14 bases outside the gene matches. The CDR3 is 16 residues long. Germline V gene sequence: CDR1 LGHDT, CDR2 YNNKEL (reference sequence). CDR3 amino acids: CASSYGQAAFGTEAFF. Here the CDR3 DNA reads TGTGCCAGCAGCTACGGACAGGCAGCGTTTGGAACTGAAGCTTTCTTT.

Worth noting for this clone: Germline is not matched at one junction end, which may reflect a read error. The V call is TRBV20-1, the J call TRBJ1-1; D gene ambiguous. The CDR3 sequence is 8 residues long. Germline assignment: CDR1 DFQATT and CDR2 SNEGSKA (reference sequence). CDR3 region: CSAIEGLF. CDR3 DNA sequence: TGCAGTGCTATTGAGGGCCTCTTT.

The genes are TRBV4-1 and TRBJ2-1; no clear D gene. CDR1 and CDR2 from the germline V gene are MGHRA and YSYEKL. The CDR3 loop spans 12 amino acids. The V end lost 3 bases, the J end lost 6 bases, and 6 bases lay between the germline ends. CDR3 nucleotide sequence: TGCGCCAGCAGCCACCTGCGCAATGAGCAGTTCTTC. It codes for CASSHLRNEQFF.

This clone has more than one count but fewer than ten. The chain couples TRBV6-2 or TRBV6-3 to TRBJ1-3; weak D call: TRBD1 (6 bases). The V gene lost 6 bases and the J gene lost 0 bases, with 18 bases spanning the gap. The CDR3 is 17 residues long. Germline CDR1 is MNHEY and CDR2 is SVGEGT. CDR3 sequence (DNA): TGTGCCAGCAGCCCTACAGGGACCCGTAACTCTGGAAACACCATATATTTT. Protein sequence: CASSPTGTRNSGNTIYF.

The genes are TRBV10-3 and TRBJ2-1, with 10 bases aligning to TRBD2. The CDR3 length is 13 residues. Trimming removed 6 bases from V and 13 bases from J; junction bases left unmatched: 9. CDR1 and CDR2 from the germline V gene are ENHRY and SYGVKD. The CDR3 DNA is TGTGCCATCAGAGTAACTAGCGGGGTAGGTCAGTTCTTC. Translated: CAIRVTSGVGQFF.

The chain uses TRBV6-1 and TRBJ2-7; tentatively, D is TRBD1 (6 bases). The CDR3 is made up of 13 amino acids. CDR1 is MNHNS and CDR2 is SASEGT in the germline V gene. Trimming took 1 base from V and 7 from J, leaving 11 bases between them. The CDR3 here is CASSEDRVREQYF. CDR3 sequence (DNA): TGTGCCAGCAGTGAAGACAGGGTGAGGGAGCAGTACTTC.

This chain links TRBV29-1 with TRBJ1-1, with a tentative D call TRBD1 (5 bases). Germline CDR1 SQVTM, CDR2 ANQGSEA. The CDR3 is made up of 14 amino acids. Trimming removed 7 bases from V and 2 bases from J, with 17 bases in between. DNA of the CDR3: TGCAGCGCTTCACACAGGAGCCTTAACACTGAAGCTTTCTTT. Translating it yields CSASHRSLNTEAFF.

The chain links TRBV5-6 to TRBJ1-2, with a tentative D call TRBD1 (6 bases). CDR1 SGHDT and CDR2 YYEEEE come from the germline V gene. Trimming cost V 2 bases and J 1 base, with 12 bases left between them. The CDR3 extends over 15 amino acids. CDR3 loop: CASSLQGNLNYGYTF. The CDR3 nucleotides read TGTGCCAGCAGCTTACAGGGAAACCTTAACTATGGCTACACCTTC. Supplemented by reference TRBV5-6 and TRBJ1-2, the full variable domain reads DAGVTQSPTHLIKTRGQQVTLRCSPKSGHDTVSWYQQALGQGPQFIFQYYEEEERQRGNFPDRFSGHQFPNYSSELNVNALLLGDSALYLCASSLQGNLNYGYTFGSGTRLTVV.

The V and J genes are TRBV5-1 and TRBJ1-5; no reliable D call. The germline V and J ends were trimmed by 7 bases and 4 bases, with 12 bases remaining between them. The CDR3 has 13 amino acids. Per the germline V gene, CDR1 is SGHRS and CDR2 is YFSETQ. CDR3 nucleotide sequence: TGCGCCAGCCCCGGTTACGTTAATCAGCCCCAGCATTTT. The encoded protein is CASPGYVNQPQHF.